This T cell receptor beta chain was sequenced in a study of response to subunit inactivated influenza vaccine. The CDR3 runs to 13 residues. Germline V gene sequence: CDR1 MNHEY, CDR2 SVGEGT. V was clipped by 6 bases and J by 5 bases, with 13 bases between them. TCRdb reprocessed the RT-PCR reads with MiXCR, giving one entry per CDR3 protein. Of about 620,000 distinct CDR3 sequences in the sample, roughly 10% were seen once. These sequences were also reported in another study, on T cells expressing NK-cell markers. This second study notes: TCR beta cDNA was generated via 5'RACE template switching incorporating UMIs. The authors sequenced eight donors, of whom seven were HCMV-seropositive and one was seronegative. Restriction of sorting to alpha-beta TCR T cells was accomplished in several experiments using an anti-gamma-delta TCR antibody. Roughly six donors had dominant NKG2C+ clonotypes that comprised roughly 1.0-7.0% of their CD8+ T cells.

The sequencing used PBMCs from blood, collected on the day of vaccination. The chain is built from TRBV6-2 or TRBV6-3 and TRBJ2-5, with D possibly TRBD1 on 6 matching bases. This TCR came from a man aged 45-65 years who received an inactivated influenza vaccine. CDR3 amino acids: CASSHRTGETQYF. The CDR3 DNA reads as TGTGCCAGCAGCCACAGAACAGGGGAGACCCAGTACTTC.